The next 17 T cell receptor beta chains were all read from a single sample in a study of neurological immune-mediated disorders. MiXCR was run by TCRdb on the 5' RACE reads, yielding one entry per CDR3 protein. The table has 85,000 to 90,000 distinct CDR3 sequences, 3.5% seen once; the top ten hold less than 3.5%. The sequencing input was PBMCs. These receptor sequences come from a woman aged 50 to 60 with multiple sclerosis.

The rearrangement joins TRBV20-1 to TRBJ2-4; 10 positions agree with TRBD1. Germline lookup yields CDR1 DFQATT and CDR2 SNEGSKA (reference sequence). CDR3 length equals 14 residues. Trimming removed 5 bases from V and 1 base from J; junction bases left unmatched: 2. CDR3 in DNA: TGCAGTGCTGGACAGGGGGGGGCCAAAAACATTCAGTACTTC. It codes for CSAGQGGAKNIQYF.

The table lists this clonotype with many counts. This sequence joins TRBV7-9 and TRBJ2-3; 9 bases align to TRBD2. V shed 3 bases, J shed 2 bases, and the junction held 3 bases outside the gene matches. From germline, CDR1 is SEHNR and CDR2 FQNEAQ (reference sequence). The CDR3 has 15 residues. This CDR3 reads CASSLTSGNTDTQYF. The CDR3 nucleotides are TGTGCCAGCAGCTTGACTAGCGGTAACACAGATACGCAGTATTTT. The whole variable domain, filled in from reference TRBV7-9 and TRBJ2-3, reads DTGVSQNPRHKITKRGQNVTFRCDPISEHNRLYWYRQTLGQGPEFLTYFQNEAQLEKSRLLSDRFSAERPKGSFSTLEIQRTEQGDSAMYLCASSLTSGNTDTQYFGPGTRLTVL.

This clonotype was seen ten or more times. This chain uses TRBV21-1 with TRBJ1-2; the tabulated D call, TRBD1, remains unverified against the DNA. TRBV21-1 constitutes a pseudogene. The CDR3 consists of 15 residues. The CDR3 loop is CASSKERDRDYGYTF. Written as DNA, the CDR3 is TGTGCCAGCAGCAAAGAAAGAGACAGGGACTACGGCTACACCTTC.

As to this clonotype: This may stem from a read error, because a much larger clone lies one nucleotide away. The chain combines TRBV3-1 with TRBJ1-3; no definite D call. The CDR3 contains 14 residues. The germline V and J ends were trimmed by 4 bases and 6 bases, with 13 bases remaining between them. CDR1 is LGHDT and CDR2 is YNNKEL in the germline V gene (reference sequence). The CDR3 coding sequence is TGTGCCAGCAGCCGAACCAAGACGGTAAACACCATATATTTT. The encoded protein is CASSRTKTVNTIYF.

This clonotype was recorded at least ten times. This chain joins TRBV7-2 and TRBJ2-7; TRBD2 agrees at 13 bases. CDR1 is SGHTA, CDR2 FQGNSA, per germline. Trimming took 6 bases from V and 5 from J; bases not matched to a gene: 7. This CDR3 is built from 15 residues. Written as DNA, the CDR3 is TGTGCCAGCAGGTCTACTAGCGGGGGGGCCCACGAGCAGTACTTC. It is translated as CASRSTSGGAHEQYF.

This clonotype was counted ten times or more. The rearrangement joins TRBV7-9 to TRBJ1-1; D perhaps matches TRBD1 (5 bases). Germline V gives CDR1 SEHNR, CDR2 FQNEAQ (reference sequence). This CDR3 region has 14 residues. Trimming removed 3 bases at V and 1 base at J, with 9 bases between. The CDR3 DNA is TGTGCCAGCAGCTTCCGGGGCCGGAACACTGAAGCTTTCTTT. Protein product: CASSFRGRNTEAFF.

This clonotype has a count of ten or more. The chain is built from TRBV3-1 and TRBJ2-5; 7 bases match TRBD1. V lost 3 bases, J lost 5 bases, and 9 bases stayed unmatched. Germline V gene lookup returns CDR1 LGHDT and CDR2 YNNKEL (reference sequence). CDR3 length: 15 amino acids. The CDR3: CASSQLEARGETQYF. The CDR3, as DNA: TGTGCCAGCAGCCAGCTTGAGGCCAGGGGGGAGACCCAGTACTTC.

This clonotype was detected ten times or more. The chain recombines TRBV12-3 or TRBV12-4 with TRBJ2-2; D remains unclear. The CDR3 consists of 14 residues. V dropped 3 bases and J dropped 0 bases, with 5 bases sitting between them. This chain's CDR3 is CASSLLANTGELFF. As DNA, the CDR3 is TGTGCCAGCAGTTTGCTAGCGAACACCGGGGAGCTGTTTTTT.

This clonotype was picked up many times. The chain combines TRBV18 with TRBJ1-1; D is perhaps TRBD1 (6 bases). The CDR3 length is 15 residues. V shed 5 bases and J shed 4 bases, with 17 bases lying between them. Germline V gene sequence: CDR1 KGHSH, CDR2 LQKENI. The CDR3 DNA follows: TGTGCCAGCTCAGCACAGGGCTTGGGGGGCACTGAAGCTTTCTTT. The encoded protein is CASSAQGLGGTEAFF. The variable domain in full, with the rest retrieved from reference TRBV18 and TRBJ1-1, is NAGVMQNPRHLVRRRGQEARLRCSPMKGHSHVYWYRQLPEEGLKFMVYLQKENIIDESGMPKERFSAEFPKEGPSILRIQQVVRGDSAAYFCASSAQGLGGTEAFFGQGTRLTVV.

This clonotype was observed many times. The chain combines TRBV5-5 with TRBJ2-7; D remains unclear. Germline V gene sequence: CDR1 SGHKS, CDR2 YYEKEE (reference sequence). The CDR3 is 13 amino acids. V was cut by 1 base and J by 4 bases, with 9 bases left in between. The CDR3 reads CASSLPQTYEQYF. DNA of the CDR3: TGTGCCAGCAGCTTGCCCCAGACATACGAGCAGTACTTC.

This chain joins TRBV7-2 and TRBJ2-1, with unresolved D. Germline CDR1 reads SGHTA; CDR2 reads FQGNSA. The length of the CDR3 is 15 residues. The ends were cut back, 5 bases at V and 0 bases at J, with 11 bases in the middle. The CDR3 is CASSHTRYSYNEQFF. CDR3 DNA: TGTGCCAGCAGCCACACACGGTACTCCTACAATGAGCAGTTCTTC. Variable domain in full (rest from reference TRBV7-2 and TRBJ2-1): GAGVSQSPSNKVTEKGKDVELRCDPISGHTALYWYRQSLGQGLEFLIYFQGNSAPDKSGLPSDRFSAERTGGSVSTLTIQRTQQEDSAVYLCASSHTRYSYNEQFFGPGTRLTVL.

Ten or more counts support this clonotype. The chain uses TRBV10-3 and TRBJ1-5; D not resolved. Trimming took off 4 bases at V and 4 bases at J, with 5 bases between the two ends. CDR3 length equals 12 residues. Looked up from germline, CDR1 is ENHRY and CDR2 is SYGVKD. The CDR3 nucleotides are TGTGCCATCAGTGGACGAAATCAGCCCCAGCATTTT. Its translation is CAISGRNQPQHF.

This clonotype was recorded many times. This chain connects TRBV7-9 to TRBJ2-7; D is uncertain. Germline V gene sequence: CDR1 SEHNR, CDR2 FQNEAQ (reference sequence). The V gene lost 5 bases and the J gene lost 13 bases, with 6 bases spanning the gap. This CDR3 contains 8 residues. The chain's CDR3 is CASSPPYF. The CDR3 DNA reads TGTGCCAGCAGCCCGCCCTACTTC.

Ten or more counts support this clonotype. The chain links TRBV6-2 or TRBV6-3 to TRBJ2-3; 7 bases match TRBD1. The CDR3 totals 14 residues. J was trimmed by 0 bases and V by 6 bases; bases with no gene match: 3. Germline-derived CDR1 and CDR2 are MNHEY and SVGEGT. The CDR3 is CASRYRGSTDTQYF. For the CDR3, the DNA is TGTGCCAGCAGATACAGGGGAAGCACAGATACGCAGTATTTT.

The chain combines TRBV18 with TRBJ2-3, with 13 nucleotides matching TRBD2. Unmatched junction bases numbered 6, after V lost 6 bases and J lost 3 bases. From germline, CDR1 is KGHSH and CDR2 LQKENI. This CDR3 is built from 16 residues. The CDR3 DNA reads TGTGCCAGCTCCCTCGGACTAGCGGGGGCTACAGATACGCAGTATTTT. The encoded protein is CASSLGLAGATDTQYF.

Concerning this clonotype: A single base separates this from a much larger clone, so it may be a read error. The J gene is TRBJ1-2, the V gene TRBV6-5; a weak D match, TRBD1 (5 bases). This CDR3 is built from 14 residues. V lost 6 bases and J lost 5, with 16 bases in between. Germline V gene data show CDR1 as MNHEY and CDR2 as SVGAGI. The CDR3 DNA is TGTGCCAGCAGGGCTGGGGGGAAAGCGTATGGCTACACCTTC. It specifies CASRAGGKAYGYTF.

This clonotype has a count of ten or more. This sequence joins TRBV27 and TRBJ1-6; TRBD1 is a possible D gene (5 bases). Trimming stripped 6 bases from V and 14 bases from J, with 29 bases between. The germline CDR1 and CDR2 sequences are MNHEY and SMNVEV (reference sequence). The CDR3 contains 17 residues. CDR3 in amino acids: CASSSWEAGPIFTALHF. The CDR3 coding sequence is TGTGCCAGCAGCTCCTGGGAGGCGGGACCCATCTTTACTGCCCTCCACTTT.